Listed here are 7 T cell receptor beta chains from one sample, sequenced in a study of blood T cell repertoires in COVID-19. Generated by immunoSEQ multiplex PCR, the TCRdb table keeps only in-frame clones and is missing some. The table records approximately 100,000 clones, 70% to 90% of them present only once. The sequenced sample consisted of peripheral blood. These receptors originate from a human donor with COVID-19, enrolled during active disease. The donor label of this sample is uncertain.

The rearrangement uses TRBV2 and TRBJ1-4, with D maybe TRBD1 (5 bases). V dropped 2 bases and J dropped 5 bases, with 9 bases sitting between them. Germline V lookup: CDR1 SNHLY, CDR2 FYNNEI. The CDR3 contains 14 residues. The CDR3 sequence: CASSERGWNEKLFF. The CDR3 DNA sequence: TGTGCCAGCAGTGAACGGGGGTGGAATGAAAAACTGTTTTTT.

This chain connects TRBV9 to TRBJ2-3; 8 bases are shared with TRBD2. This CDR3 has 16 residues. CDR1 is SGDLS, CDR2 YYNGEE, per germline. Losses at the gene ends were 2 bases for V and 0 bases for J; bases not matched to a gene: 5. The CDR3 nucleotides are TGTGCCAGCAGCGTGCTAGCGGGCCCTAGCACAGATACGCAGTATTTT. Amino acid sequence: CASSVLAGPSTDTQYF.

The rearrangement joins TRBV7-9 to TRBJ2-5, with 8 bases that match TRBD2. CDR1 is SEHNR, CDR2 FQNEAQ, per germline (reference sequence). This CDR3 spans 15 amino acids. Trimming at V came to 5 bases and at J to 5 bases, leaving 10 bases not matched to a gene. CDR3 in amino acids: CASSPPGLGGETQYF. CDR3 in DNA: TGTGCCAGCAGCCCCCCGGGACTAGGCGGGGAGACCCAGTACTTC.

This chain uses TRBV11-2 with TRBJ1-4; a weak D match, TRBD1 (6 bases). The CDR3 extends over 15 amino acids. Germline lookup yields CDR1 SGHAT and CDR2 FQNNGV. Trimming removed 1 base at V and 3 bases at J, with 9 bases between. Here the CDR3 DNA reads TGTGCCAGCAGCTTAGCAGGGGCGGCTAATGAAAAACTGTTTTTT. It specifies CASSLAGAANEKLFF. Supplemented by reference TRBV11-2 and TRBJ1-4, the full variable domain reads EAGVAQSPRYKIIEKRQSVAFWCNPISGHATLYWYQQILGQGPKLLIQFQNNGVVDDSQLPKDRFSAERLKGVDSTLKIQPAKLEDSAVYLCASSLAGAANEKLFFGSGTQLSVL.

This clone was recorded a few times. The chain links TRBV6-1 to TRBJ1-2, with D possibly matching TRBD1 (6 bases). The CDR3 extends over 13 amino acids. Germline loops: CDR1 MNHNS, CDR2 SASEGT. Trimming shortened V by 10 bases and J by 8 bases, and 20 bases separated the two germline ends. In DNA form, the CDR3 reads TGTGCCACCTCCCTGGGCCAGGGGCAAGGCTACACCTTC. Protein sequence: CATSLGQGQGYTF.

As DNA, the CDR3 is TGCGCCAGCAGAAAGACAGGGGAAGGGACTGAAGCTTTCTTT. The encoded protein is CASRKTGEGTEAFF. This chain links TRBV5-1 with TRBJ1-1; TRBD1 agrees at 8 bases. This CDR3 region has 14 residues. The J segment lost 5 bases and the V segment lost 5 bases, leaving 8 bases of the junction unmatched. CDR1 and CDR2 from the germline V gene are SGHRS and YFSETQ.

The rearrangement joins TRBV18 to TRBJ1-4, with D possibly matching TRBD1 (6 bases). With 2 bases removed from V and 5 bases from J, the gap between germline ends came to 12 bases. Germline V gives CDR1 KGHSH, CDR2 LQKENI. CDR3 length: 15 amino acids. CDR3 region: CASSPRGGANEKLFF. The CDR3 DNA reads TGTGCCAGCTCACCAAGAGGGGGGGCCAATGAAAAACTGTTTTTT.